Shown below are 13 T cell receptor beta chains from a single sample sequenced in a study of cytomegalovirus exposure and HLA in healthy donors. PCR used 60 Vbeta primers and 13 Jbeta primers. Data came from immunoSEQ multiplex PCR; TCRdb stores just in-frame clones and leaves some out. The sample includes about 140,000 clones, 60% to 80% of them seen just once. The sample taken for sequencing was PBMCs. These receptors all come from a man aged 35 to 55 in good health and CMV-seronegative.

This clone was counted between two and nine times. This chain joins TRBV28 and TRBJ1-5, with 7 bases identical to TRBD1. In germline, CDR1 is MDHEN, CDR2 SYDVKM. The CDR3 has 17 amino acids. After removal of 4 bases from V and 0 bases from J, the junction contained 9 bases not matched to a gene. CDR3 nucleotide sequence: TGTGCCAGCAGTTGGGCGGGACAGAAATATAGCAATCAGCCCCAGCATTTT. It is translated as CASSWAGQKYSNQPQHF.

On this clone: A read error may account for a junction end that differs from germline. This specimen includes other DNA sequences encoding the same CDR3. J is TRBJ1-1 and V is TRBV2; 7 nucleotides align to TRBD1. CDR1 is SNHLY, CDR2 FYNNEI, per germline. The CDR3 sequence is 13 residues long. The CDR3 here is CASTMTGNTEAFF. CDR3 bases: TGTGCCAGCACCATGACAGGGAACACCGAAGCTTTCTTT.

The CDR3 nucleotides are TGCGCCAGCAGCCAAGATAACCCCCGGCCAGGAGATACGCAGTATTTT. Amino acid sequence: CASSQDNPRPGDTQYF. The rearrangement joins TRBV4-1 to TRBJ2-3; D is undetermined. Trimming shortened V by 0 bases and J by 5 bases, and 15 bases separated the two germline ends. Germline V gene sequence: CDR1 MGHRA, CDR2 YSYEKL. The CDR3 covers 16 residues.

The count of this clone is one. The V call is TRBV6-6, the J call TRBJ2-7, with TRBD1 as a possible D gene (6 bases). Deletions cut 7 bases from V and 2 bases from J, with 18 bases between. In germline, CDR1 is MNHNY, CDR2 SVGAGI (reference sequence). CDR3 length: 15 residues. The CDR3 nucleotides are TGTGCCAGCACTGACCCAGGGGCTGGGACCTACGAGCAGTACTTC. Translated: CASTDPGAGTYEQYF.

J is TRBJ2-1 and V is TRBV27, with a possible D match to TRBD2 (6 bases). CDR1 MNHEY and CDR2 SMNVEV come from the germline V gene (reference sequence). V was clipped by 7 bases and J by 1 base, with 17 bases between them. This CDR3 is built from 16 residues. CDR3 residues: CASNLGWGESYNEQFF. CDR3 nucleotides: TGTGCCAGCAATCTGGGCTGGGGGGAATCCTACAATGAGCAGTTCTTC.

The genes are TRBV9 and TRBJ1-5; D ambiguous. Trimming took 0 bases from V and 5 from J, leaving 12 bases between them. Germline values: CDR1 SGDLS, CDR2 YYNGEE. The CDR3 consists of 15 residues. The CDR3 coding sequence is TGTGCCAGCAGCGTAGGAGAAGGGAGTTATCAGCCCCAGCATTTT. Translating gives CASSVGEGSYQPQHF.

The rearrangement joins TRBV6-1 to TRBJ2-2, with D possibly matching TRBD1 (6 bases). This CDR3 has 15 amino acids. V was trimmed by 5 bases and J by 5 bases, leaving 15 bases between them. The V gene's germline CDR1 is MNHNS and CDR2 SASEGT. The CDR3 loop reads CASSSTTGYTGELFF. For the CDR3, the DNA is TGTGCCAGCAGTTCAACAACAGGGTATACCGGGGAGCTGTTTTTT.

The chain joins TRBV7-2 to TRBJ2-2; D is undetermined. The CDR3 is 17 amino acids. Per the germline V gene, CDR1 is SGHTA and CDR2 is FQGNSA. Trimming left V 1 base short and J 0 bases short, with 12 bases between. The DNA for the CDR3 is TGTGCCAGCAGCTTAGGAACTACCTATGCGAACACCGGGGAGCTGTTTTTT. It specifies CASSLGTTYANTGELFF.

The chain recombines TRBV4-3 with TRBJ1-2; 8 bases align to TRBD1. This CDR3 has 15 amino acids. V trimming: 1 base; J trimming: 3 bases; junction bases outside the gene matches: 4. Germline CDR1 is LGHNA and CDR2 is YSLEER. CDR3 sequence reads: CASSQGPGGYYGYTF. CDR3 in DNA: TGCGCCAGCAGCCAAGGACCAGGGGGCTACTATGGCTACACCTTC.

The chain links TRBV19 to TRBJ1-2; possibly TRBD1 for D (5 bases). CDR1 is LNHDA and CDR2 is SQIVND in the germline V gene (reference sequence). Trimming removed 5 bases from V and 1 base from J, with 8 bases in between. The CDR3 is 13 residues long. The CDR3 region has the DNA TGTGCCAGTAGTCCCAGGGTTAACTATGGCTACACCTTC. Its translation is CASSPRVNYGYTF. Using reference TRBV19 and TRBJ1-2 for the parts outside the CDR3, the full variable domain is DGGITQSPKYLFRKEGQNVTLSCEQNLNHDAMYWYRQDPGQGLRLIYYSQIVNDFQKGDIAEGYSVSREKKESFPLTVTSAQKNPTAFYLCASSPRVNYGYTFGSGTRLTVV.

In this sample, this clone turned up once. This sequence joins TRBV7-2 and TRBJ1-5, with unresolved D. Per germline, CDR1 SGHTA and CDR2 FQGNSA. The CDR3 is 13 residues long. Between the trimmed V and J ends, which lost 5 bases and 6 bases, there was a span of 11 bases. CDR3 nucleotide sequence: TGTGCCAGCAGCGCGGGGTGGGCTCAGCCCCAGCATTTT. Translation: CASSAGWAQPQHF.

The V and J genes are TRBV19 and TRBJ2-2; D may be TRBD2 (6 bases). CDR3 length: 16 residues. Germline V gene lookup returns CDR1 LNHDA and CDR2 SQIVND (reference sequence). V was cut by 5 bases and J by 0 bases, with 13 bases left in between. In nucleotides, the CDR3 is TGTGCCAGTAGTCCTCGCGGGACGTCGAACACCGGGGAGCTGTTTTTT. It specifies CASSPRGTSNTGELFF.

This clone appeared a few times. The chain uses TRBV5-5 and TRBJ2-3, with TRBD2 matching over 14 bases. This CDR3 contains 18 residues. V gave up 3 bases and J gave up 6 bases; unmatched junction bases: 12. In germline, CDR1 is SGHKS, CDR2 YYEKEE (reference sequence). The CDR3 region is CASSSGGLAGGPGDTQYF. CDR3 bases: TGTGCCAGCAGCTCTGGTGGACTAGCGGGGGGACCCGGGGATACGCAGTATTTT.